This T cell receptor (beta chain) was documented in a study of T cells in Graves' hyperthyroidism and ophthalmopathy. This clonotype was picked up many times. Amplified TCR beta CDR3 regions came from RNA transcripts. TCR CDR3 regions were first amplified by RT-PCR with HTBI primers. MiXCR, run by TCRdb on the multiplex PCR reads, gives a single entry per CDR3 protein. This sample carries over 450,000 distinct CDR3 sequences, approximately 17% of them seen once, and the ten largest clones take under 20%. The clonotype comes from a woman younger than 35 with Graves' ophthalmopathy. Sequenced sample: blood.

The CDR3 DNA sequence: TGTGCCAGCAGTTTCACCGGGACAGGGGGCAATGAGCAGTTCTTC. Translated: CASSFTGTGGNEQFF. This chain uses TRBV28 with TRBJ2-1; 11 nucleotides agree with TRBD1. CDR1 and CDR2 from the germline V gene are MDHEN and SYDVKM. The CDR3 totals 15 residues. The V and J ends lost 3 bases and 6 bases, in that order; junction bases with no gene match: 4.